Presented here are 22 T cell receptor beta chains from one specimen sequenced in a study of identifying expanded T cells in peripheral blood. TCRdb keeps only in-frame clones here, not all; method: immunoSEQ multiplex PCR. The sample shows more than 45,000 clones, roughly 87% of them seen only once. Sequenced input: blood. All receptors come from a person aged 18-69 years in good health.

The rearrangement joins TRBV9 to TRBJ2-1; D call uncertain. CDR3 size: 14 residues. Trimming removed 0 bases at V and 3 bases at J, with 7 bases between. Germline V gives CDR1 SGDLS, CDR2 YYNGEE. CDR3 loop: CASSVGSYYNEQFF. DNA for the CDR3: TGTGCCAGCAGCGTAGGTTCGTACTACAATGAGCAGTTCTTC.

The rearrangement joins TRBV18 to TRBJ2-1; no definite D call. Trimming took off 3 bases at V and 13 bases at J, with 16 bases between the two ends. The CDR3 is 13 amino acids. Germline assignment: CDR1 KGHSH and CDR2 LQKENI. The CDR3 region is CASSPSGLPLQFF. The CDR3 DNA reads TGTGCCAGCTCACCCTCAGGATTACCCTTACAGTTCTTC.

The CDR3 DNA reads as TGTGCCAGCAGCTCGCAGGACAGGGGGAGTGAAGCTTTCTTT. This encodes CASSSQDRGSEAFF. The chain combines TRBV5-6 with TRBJ1-1, with 10 bases aligning to TRBD1. The CDR3 is 14 residues long. CDR1 and CDR2 from the germline V gene are SGHDT and YYEEEE. The trim removed 3 bases at V and 7 bases at J, leaving 6 bases unmatched. The full variable domain, its missing parts supplied by reference TRBV5-6 and TRBJ1-1, is DAGVTQSPTHLIKTRGQQVTLRCSPKSGHDTVSWYQQALGQGPQFIFQYYEEEERQRGNFPDRFSGHQFPNYSSELNVNALLLGDSALYLCASSSQDRGSEAFFGQGTRLTVV.

The chain uses TRBV19 and TRBJ2-1; TRBD1 aligns across 10 bases. The CDR3 sequence is 15 residues long. Germline values: CDR1 LNHDA, CDR2 SQIVND (reference sequence). V shed 4 bases, J shed 4 bases, and the junction held 4 bases outside the gene matches. In DNA form, the CDR3 reads TGTGCCAGTAGTAGGGGACAGGGGTTTTACAATGAGCAGTTCTTC. Translated: CASSRGQGFYNEQFF.

This chain links TRBV10-3 with TRBJ2-3; D is possibly TRBD1 or TRBD2 (6 bases each). The CDR3 contains 13 residues. V was trimmed by 7 bases and J by 3 bases, leaving 11 bases between them. The V gene's germline CDR1 is ENHRY and CDR2 SYGVKD. The DNA for the CDR3 is TGTGCCATCACGGGGGCGGGTACAGATACGCAGTATTTT. Translation: CAITGAGTDTQYF.

The chain has TRBV18 and TRBJ1-3; D is unclear. The germline CDR1 and CDR2 sequences are KGHSH and LQKENI. With 2 bases removed from V and 2 bases from J, the gap between germline ends came to 10 bases. This CDR3 comprises 15 residues. CDR3 protein: CASSPNGPPGNTIYF. The CDR3 DNA is TGTGCCAGCTCACCAAATGGGCCTCCTGGAAACACCATATATTTT.

The CDR3 region is CASSQSPTGPRSGANVLTF. CDR3 nucleotides: TGCGCCAGCAGCCAATCCCCCACAGGCCCCCGCTCTGGGGCCAACGTCCTGACTTTC. The rearrangement uses TRBV4-1 and TRBJ2-6; maybe TRBD1 (5 bases). CDR3 length: 19 amino acids. CDR1 is MGHRA, CDR2 YSYEKL, per germline. The V and J ends lost 2 bases and 0 bases respectively, with 17 bases between them.

The chain is built from TRBV11-2 and TRBJ2-3; 7 bases agree with TRBD1. The CDR3 runs 13 residues. The trim removed 5 bases at V and 8 bases at J, leaving 7 bases unmatched. Per the germline V gene, CDR1 is SGHAT and CDR2 is FQNNGV. In DNA form, the CDR3 reads TGTGCCAGCAGCCCCCAGGGGGTCGGTACGCAGTATTTT. Protein sequence: CASSPQGVGTQYF.

The gene calls are TRBV30 and TRBJ2-6, with D unclear. CDR3 length: 14 amino acids. In germline, CDR1 is GTSNPN, CDR2 SVGIG (reference sequence). Between the trimmed V and J ends, which lost 2 bases and 0 bases, there was a span of 5 bases. The DNA for the CDR3 is TGTGCCTGGAGTCCCCCCTCTGGGGCCAACGTCCTGACTTTC. This gives the protein CAWSPPSGANVLTF.

V and J are TRBV5-1 and TRBJ1-1; possibly TRBD1 for D (5 bases). V was pared by 0 bases and J by 10 bases, with 13 bases between. The CDR3 covers 13 residues. The germline V gene has CDR1 SGHRS and CDR2 YFSETQ. The CDR3 coding sequence is TGCGCCAGCAGCTTGGAGGCAGGGTTGCGAGCTTTCTTT. Amino acid sequence: CASSLEAGLRAFF. The full variable domain, in which reference TRBV5-1 and TRBJ1-1 provide the parts outside the CDR3, is KAGVTQTPRYLIKTRGQQVTLSCSPISGHRSVSWYQQTPGQGLQFLFEYFSETQRNKGNFPGRFSGRQFSNSRSEMNVSTLELGDSALYLCASSLEAGLRAFFGQGTRLTVV.

The chain links TRBV29-1 to TRBJ2-1, with 12 bases matching TRBD2. The CDR3 has 13 amino acids. The J segment lost 5 bases and the V segment lost 4 bases, leaving 0 bases of the junction unmatched. CDR1 and CDR2 (germline): SQVTM, ANQGSEA. Here the CDR3 reads CSVGLAGDNEQFF. In DNA form, the CDR3 reads TGCAGCGTTGGACTAGCGGGAGACAATGAGCAGTTCTTC.

The chain has TRBV27 and TRBJ2-5; TRBD1 matches 8 bases. Trimming cost V 5 bases and J 2 bases; bases outside gene matches: 4. Germline CDR1 reads MNHEY; CDR2 reads SMNVEV (reference sequence). The CDR3 is made up of 14 amino acids. CDR3 nucleotide sequence: TGTGCCAGCAGTACCTACAGGGGGCAAGAGACCCAGTACTTC. Amino acid sequence: CASSTYRGQETQYF.

The V and J genes are TRBV15 and TRBJ2-7; 7 bases map to TRBD1. This CDR3 region has 14 residues. Germline V gene sequence: CDR1 LNHNV, CDR2 YYDKDF (reference sequence). The J segment lost 2 bases and the V segment lost 1 base, leaving 2 bases of the junction unmatched. The chain's CDR3 is CATSRVTGAYEQYF. Here the CDR3 DNA reads TGTGCCACCAGCAGAGTCACAGGGGCCTACGAGCAGTACTTC.

V is TRBV5-4 and J is TRBJ2-2; D perhaps matches TRBD2 (6 bases). The V gene's germline CDR1 is SGHNT and CDR2 YYREEE (reference sequence). The CDR3 contains 15 residues. V was trimmed by 0 bases and J by 3 bases, leaving 9 bases between them. CDR3 in amino acids: CASSLGDFHTGELFF. DNA for the CDR3: TGTGCCAGCAGCTTGGGGGACTTTCACACCGGGGAGCTGTTTTTT.

The count of this clone is one. This rearrangement joins TRBV7-2 to TRBJ2-1; 14 bases agree with TRBD2. CDR3 size: 15 residues. The V and J ends lost 5 bases and 10 bases, in that order; junction bases with no gene match: 7. The germline CDR1 and CDR2 sequences are SGHTA and FQGNSA. CDR3 nucleotides: TGTGCCAGCAGCAAGACGGGACTAGCGGGAGAAGAGCAGTTCTTC. Its protein is CASSKTGLAGEEQFF.

The genes are TRBV7-9 and TRBJ2-1; D is uncertain. There are 12 residues in the CDR3. The germline V gene has CDR1 SEHNR and CDR2 FQNEAQ (reference sequence). V was clipped by 3 bases and J by 6 bases, with 6 bases between them. CDR3 DNA sequence: TGTGCCAGCAGCTTGTGGACCAATGAGCAGTTCTTC. It yields the protein CASSLWTNEQFF. Filled out from reference TRBV7-9 and TRBJ2-1, the complete variable domain reads DTGVSQNPRHKITKRGQNVTFRCDPISEHNRLYWYRQTLGQGPEFLTYFQNEAQLEKSRLLSDRFSAERPKGSFSTLEIQRTEQGDSAMYLCASSLWTNEQFFGPGTRLTVL.

This chain uses TRBV2 with TRBJ2-6, with 7 nucleotides matching TRBD1. V lost 2 bases and J lost 2; bases outside the gene matches: 0. Germline V gene sequence: CDR1 SNHLY, CDR2 FYNNEI. The CDR3 sequence is 15 residues long. The CDR3 DNA reads TGTGCCAGCAGTGAACAGGGGGCTGGGGCCAACGTCCTGACTTTC. Translating it yields CASSEQGAGANVLTF.

This clone was observed once. V and J are TRBV28 and TRBJ2-3, with unresolved D. This CDR3 is built from 17 residues. Germline-derived CDR1 and CDR2 are MDHEN and SYDVKM. Trimming took off 4 bases at V and 2 bases at J, with 19 bases between the two ends. CDR3 in amino acids: CASSSIKDGRATDTQYF. CDR3 bases: TGTGCCAGCAGTTCGATAAAAGACGGAAGAGCCACAGATACGCAGTATTTT.

The chain links TRBV4-2 to TRBJ1-4; no reliable D call. The CDR3 loop spans 14 amino acids. Trimming took off 1 base at V and 4 bases at J, with 7 bases between the two ends. Germline-derived CDR1 and CDR2 are LGHNA and YNFKEQ. CDR3: CASSQVEGNEKLFF. For the CDR3, the DNA is TGTGCCAGCAGCCAAGTGGAGGGTAATGAAAAACTGTTTTTT.

The chain employs TRBV9 and TRBJ2-7, with D uncertain. Trimming removed 0 bases from V and 2 bases from J, with 9 bases in between. The CDR3 spans 14 residues. CDR1 is SGDLS and CDR2 is YYNGEE in the germline V gene. CDR3 sequence reads: CASSVDLGTYEQYF. The CDR3 nucleotides read TGTGCCAGCAGCGTAGATCTGGGAACCTACGAGCAGTACTTC.

The chain recombines TRBV7-2 with TRBJ2-7; TRBD2 is a possible D gene (6 bases). V gave up 0 bases and J gave up 0 bases, with 12 bases separating them. Germline V gene sequence: CDR1 SGHTA, CDR2 FQGNSA. The CDR3 sequence is 16 residues long. The CDR3 spells CASSLALGGPSYEQYF. CDR3 coding DNA: TGTGCCAGCAGCTTAGCGCTGGGGGGACCCTCCTACGAGCAGTACTTC.

This clone was picked up one time. Other DNA sequences in the sample encode the same CDR3. J is TRBJ1-2 and V is TRBV5-1; 7 bases agree with TRBD1. Germline V gives CDR1 SGHRS, CDR2 YFSETQ. V lost 5 bases to trimming and J lost 4 bases; unmatched junction nucleotides: 8. This CDR3 comprises 14 residues. The CDR3 DNA is TGCGCCAGCAGGTCCGGACAGGACCTCTATGGCTACACCTTC. It encodes CASRSGQDLYGYTF.